The 20 T cell receptor beta chains below come from one sample, sequenced in a study of identical twins. MiXCR was run by TCRdb on the 5' RACE reads, yielding one entry per CDR3 protein. The sample comprises 690,000 or so distinct CDR3 sequences, 8.6% of which are singletons, and approximately 0.94% rests with the top ten. These data were likewise used in another study, on yellow fever vaccine responses in identical twins.

Sequenced sample: PBMCs. These receptors were taken from a woman under 30 in good health.

This clonotype was found a few times. The rearrangement joins TRBV27 to TRBJ2-3; the match to TRBD2 covers 14 bases. The CDR3 covers 19 residues. Germline loops: CDR1 MNHEY, CDR2 SMNVEV (reference sequence). V dropped 4 bases and J dropped 2; count of bases not matched to a gene: 11. The CDR3, as DNA: TGTGCCAGCAGTTGGCGAGGGACTAGCGGGAGACGTTCCACAGATACGCAGTATTTT. Translated, it gives CASSWRGTSGRRSTDTQYF.

This chain links TRBV6-2 or TRBV6-3 with TRBJ2-6, with D unclear. Trimming left V 2 bases short and J 0 bases short, with 11 bases between. Germline CDR1 reads MNHEY; CDR2 reads SVGEGT. The CDR3 runs 17 residues. The DNA of the CDR3 is TGTGCCAGCAGTTACCGGGCCCACTTCTCTGGGGCCAACGTCCTGACTTTC. It codes for CASSYRAHFSGANVLTF.

The chain uses TRBV12-3 or TRBV12-4 and TRBJ2-5, with 7 bases aligning to TRBD1. This CDR3 has 16 residues. Germline trimming cut 2 bases from V and 4 bases from J; bases unmatched to any gene: 10. The chain's CDR3 is CASSLSSQGKRETQYF. CDR3 coding DNA: TGTGCCAGCAGTTTATCGTCACAGGGGAAGCGAGAGACCCAGTACTTC.

The chain links TRBV19 to TRBJ2-1; 9 bases are a match to TRBD2. J lost 11 bases, V lost 0 bases, and 11 bases had no gene match. The CDR3 extends over 16 amino acids. Per the germline V gene, CDR1 is LNHDA and CDR2 is SQIVND (reference sequence). The chain's CDR3 is CASSIDGGASGIQQFF. CDR3 bases: TGTGCCAGTAGTATAGATGGGGGAGCTAGCGGGATTCAGCAGTTCTTC.

The table lists this clonotype with a few counts. The chain is built from TRBV6-1 and TRBJ2-3; no definite D call. The CDR3 sequence is 15 residues long. CDR1 is MNHNS and CDR2 is SASEGT in the germline V gene. Trimming took 5 bases from V and 3 from J, leaving 15 bases between them. In nucleotides, the CDR3 is TGTGCCAGCAGTCCACTCAGGATAACTACAGATACGCAGTATTTT. Residues: CASSPLRITTDTQYF.

The chain links TRBV30 to TRBJ2-1; 8 bases are shared with TRBD1. Germline V gives CDR1 GTSNPN, CDR2 SVGIG (reference sequence). The junction had 4 bases not matched to a gene; V was cut back by 2 bases and J by 4 bases. This CDR3 spans 14 amino acids. The CDR3, as DNA: TGTGCCTGGAGTCCCAGGGGGCCATACAATGAGCAGTTCTTC. It encodes CAWSPRGPYNEQFF.

There are a few counts of this clonotype. This chain connects TRBV29-1 to TRBJ2-1; TRBD2 matches at 9 bases. Germline CDR1 is SQVTM and CDR2 is ANQGSEA. This CDR3 region has 17 residues. V lost 4 bases to trimming and J lost 0 bases; unmatched junction nucleotides: 10. Here the CDR3 DNA reads TGCAGCGTTGCAAATGTGGGACTAGCTAACTCCTACAATGAGCAGTTCTTC. Protein product: CSVANVGLANSYNEQFF.

This clonotype was seen only once. V is TRBV6-5 and J is TRBJ2-6; TRBD2 matches at 7 bases. V gave up 6 bases and J gave up 2 bases; unmatched junction bases: 7. CDR1 MNHEY and CDR2 SVGAGI come from the germline V gene. The CDR3 totals 16 residues. The chain's CDR3 is CASSFTRGAGANVLTF. The CDR3 DNA reads TGTGCCAGCAGCTTTACTCGGGGGGCTGGGGCCAACGTCCTGACTTTC.

This clonotype turned up a few times. V gene TRBV21-1 combines with J gene TRBJ2-5; TRBD1 is the table's D call, not checked against the DNA. TRBV21-1 is shown as a pseudogene. There are 14 residues in the CDR3. CDR3 sequence reads: CASSNDRGGETQYF. Written as DNA, the CDR3 is TGTGCCAGCAGCAACGACAGGGGAGGGGAGACCCAGTACTTC.

The CDR3 DNA sequence: TGCGCCAGCAGCCTCACGGCTAGCGGGGGAGCCTACGAGCAGTACTTC. It yields the protein CASSLTASGGAYEQYF. The V call is TRBV4-3, the J call TRBJ2-7; 10 bases are shared with TRBD2. Unmatched junction bases numbered 8, after V lost 4 bases and J lost 2 bases. The CDR3 runs to 16 residues. CDR1 and CDR2 from the germline V gene are LGHNA and YSLEER.

In this sample, this clonotype turned up many times. The chain uses TRBV29-1 and TRBJ2-3, with D maybe TRBD2 (5 bases). The CDR3 runs to 14 residues. Looked up from germline, CDR1 is SQVTM and CDR2 is ANQGSEA. With 3 bases removed from V and 4 bases from J, the gap between germline ends came to 14 bases. The CDR3 is CSVEEVAHPDTQYF. The CDR3 bases are TGCAGCGTTGAGGAGGTAGCTCATCCAGATACGCAGTATTTT.

The gene calls are TRBV6-2 or TRBV6-3 and TRBJ2-3; 8 bases fit TRBD2. The CDR3 sequence is 14 residues long. Germline trimming cut 7 bases from V and 2 bases from J; bases unmatched to any gene: 5. CDR1 is MNHEY, CDR2 SVGEGT, per germline. CDR3 in amino acids: CASKIAGLTDTQYF. In nucleotides, the CDR3 is TGTGCCAGCAAAATAGCGGGACTCACAGATACGCAGTATTTT.

This clonotype came up a few times. CDR3 protein: CAISESRSSRETQYF. CDR3 DNA: TGTGCCATCAGTGAGTCGAGGAGTAGCCGGGAGACCCAGTACTTC. The rearrangement links TRBV10-3 to TRBJ2-5; D not certain. The CDR3 consists of 15 residues. Germline values: CDR1 ENHRY, CDR2 SYGVKD. Between the trimmed V and J ends, which lost 0 bases and 5 bases, there was a span of 13 bases.

The DNA for the CDR3 is TGTGCCAGCAGCGAAATAGGGACAACAGAGCAGTTCTTC. Protein product: CASSEIGTTEQFF. V is TRBV5-6 and J is TRBJ2-1, with a possible D match to TRBD1 (6 bases). V was pared by 4 bases and J by 10 bases, with 15 bases between. CDR1 SGHDT and CDR2 YYEEEE come from the germline V gene. The CDR3 consists of 13 residues.

The sample holds many counts of this clonotype. The rearrangement links TRBV29-1 to TRBJ2-7, with 8 bases aligning to TRBD1. V lost 3 bases, J lost 6 bases, and 4 bases stayed unmatched. The CDR3 contains 12 residues. Germline-derived CDR1 and CDR2 are SQVTM and ANQGSEA. DNA for the CDR3: TGCAGCGTTGACGACAGGGGTGGCGAGCAGTACTTC. It yields the protein CSVDDRGGEQYF.

Worth noting for this clonotype: A much larger clone is a single base away; this may be a read error. The chain couples TRBV7-9 to TRBJ2-1; weak D call: TRBD2 (6 bases). The germline V gene has CDR1 SEHNR and CDR2 FQNEAQ (reference sequence). This CDR3 has 15 amino acids. V lost 8 bases and J lost 2, with 16 bases in between. The DNA of the CDR3 is TGTGCCAGCCGCCCGCCGGCGGGGACCTACAATGAGCAGTTCTTC. This translates into CASRPPAGTYNEQFF.

This clonotype showed up just a few times. The chain couples TRBV9 to TRBJ2-7; 10 nucleotides align to TRBD1. Per germline, CDR1 SGDLS and CDR2 YYNGEE. The CDR3 length is 16 residues. The V segment lost 3 bases and the J segment 4 bases; nucleotides outside the gene matches: 10. CDR3 in amino acids: CASSATLGQGYYEQYF. The CDR3 bases are TGTGCCAGCAGCGCTACCTTGGGACAGGGGTATTACGAGCAGTACTTC.

This clonotype was counted only a few times. The gene calls are TRBV15 and TRBJ2-7; 9 nucleotides align to TRBD2. This CDR3 has 17 amino acids. With 1 base clipped from V and 4 bases from J, the junction kept 11 bases outside the gene matches. Germline CDR1 LNHNV, CDR2 YYDKDF (reference sequence). CDR3: CATSRGGVAGVSYEQYF. In nucleotides, the CDR3 is TGTGCCACCAGCAGAGGGGGAGTAGCGGGAGTCAGTTACGAGCAGTACTTC.

This clonotype turned up a few times. This chain joins TRBV20-1 and TRBJ2-1; 10 bases are shared with TRBD1. This CDR3 spans 15 amino acids. Losses at the gene ends were 5 bases for V and 6 bases for J; bases not matched to a gene: 10. CDR1 is DFQATT and CDR2 is SNEGSKA in the germline V gene (reference sequence). Here the CDR3 reads CSARRRTGGFNEQFF. CDR3 coding DNA: TGCAGTGCTCGCCGCCGGACAGGGGGATTCAATGAGCAGTTCTTC.

This clonotype was recorded at least ten times. This chain connects TRBV7-3 to TRBJ1-1, with unresolved D. The CDR3 has 15 residues. Germline V lookup: CDR1 SGHTA, CDR2 FQGTGA. V was shortened by 1 base and J by 0 bases, with 9 bases between the two germline ends. In DNA, the CDR3 is TGTGCCAGCAGCTTAAGTCCCGCAATGAACACTGAAGCTTTCTTT. It translates to CASSLSPAMNTEAFF.